This TCR beta chain was identified in a study of PD-1 blockade in classical Hodgkin lymphoma. All patients relapsed after autologous stem cell transplantation, and brentuximab vedotin exposure varied. Germline CDR1 MDHEN, CDR2 SYDVKM. The CDR3 spans 15 residues. After removal of 4 bases from V and 5 bases from J, the junction contained 8 bases not matched to a gene. Assay used: immunoSEQ multiplex PCR; TCRdb lists only in-frame clones, some missing. In the table there are tens of thousands of clones, more than 85% of which are singletons. The rearrangement joins TRBV28 to TRBJ2-5, with 9 bases fitting TRBD1. This clonotype originated in a human donor with classical Hodgkin lymphoma. The sequences come from peripheral blood mononuclear cells (PBMCs), collected at baseline. This CDR3 reads CASSWGTGLFETQYF. CDR3 sequence (DNA): TGTGCCAGCAGTTGGGGGACAGGGTTGTTTGAGACCCAGTACTTC.